One sample yielded the 13 T cell receptor beta chains listed below, sequenced in a study of STAT5B mutations in CD4+ large granular lymphocyte leukemia. Sequenced by immunoSEQ multiplex PCR; TCRdb stores in-frame clones only, minus some. This sample yields around 30,000 clones, of which 72% are seen a single time; 1.5% to 2% belongs to the top ten. Sequencing was done on a sample of CD4+ T cells from blood buffy coats. Receptors were obtained from a human donor in good health.

This clone was seen a handful of times. The V and J genes are TRBV2 and TRBJ2-6; D not resolved. Germline values: CDR1 SNHLY, CDR2 FYNNEI. The CDR3 contains 15 residues. Trimming took off 7 bases at V and 2 bases at J, with 12 bases between the two ends. CDR3 loop: CASKTFRTGANVLTF. The DNA for the CDR3 is TGTGCCAGCAAGACTTTCAGGACTGGGGCCAACGTCCTGACTTTC.

The chain has TRBV7-9 and TRBJ2-3; TRBD2 aligns across 10 bases. J lost 2 bases, V lost 6 bases, and 5 bases had no gene match. Germline V CDR1 and CDR2: SEHNR, FQNEAQ (reference sequence). The CDR3 runs 15 residues. The CDR3 loop is CASSLTSGPTDTQYF. The CDR3 DNA reads as TGTGCCAGCAGTTTGACTAGCGGGCCCACAGATACGCAGTATTTT.

The DNA of the CDR3 is TGTGCCAGCAGTCGGACTAGCGGGTACTCCTACGAGCAGTACTTC. Its translation: CASSRTSGYSYEQYF. The chain joins TRBV27 to TRBJ2-7; 11 bases are shared with TRBD2. V trimming: 5 bases; J trimming: 0 bases; junction bases outside the gene matches: 3. Germline V gives CDR1 MNHEY, CDR2 SMNVEV (reference sequence). The CDR3 loop spans 15 amino acids.

The rearrangement uses TRBV7-2 and TRBJ2-7, with a possible D match to TRBD2 (7 bases). This CDR3 has 15 residues. V lost 0 bases, J lost 9 bases, and 18 bases lay in between. Germline V gene data show CDR1 as SGHTA and CDR2 as FQGNSA. The CDR3 is CASSLAIGGAGPQYF. The DNA for the CDR3 is TGTGCCAGCAGCTTAGCCATAGGGGGAGCGGGGCCGCAGTACTTC. The full variable domain, rest sourced from reference TRBV7-2 and TRBJ2-7, is GAGVSQSPSNKVTEKGKDVELRCDPISGHTALYWYRQSLGQGLEFLIYFQGNSAPDKSGLPSDRFSAERTGGSVSTLTIQRTQQEDSAVYLCASSLAIGGAGPQYFGPGTRLTVT.

The chain combines TRBV5-4 with TRBJ1-1, with D unresolved. The CDR3 has 14 residues. The germline CDR1 and CDR2 sequences are SGHNT and YYREEE (reference sequence). Trimming left V 0 bases short and J 6 bases short, with 12 bases between. CDR3 sequence: CASSLERVVAEAFF. As DNA, the CDR3 is TGTGCCAGCAGCTTGGAAAGGGTTGTCGCTGAAGCTTTCTTT.

Comments on this clone: The junction departs from germline at one end; a sequencing error may be responsible. The chain joins TRBV7-2 to TRBJ2-4, with D uncertain. The CDR3 consists of 12 residues. The germline gives CDR1 SGHTA, CDR2 FQGNSA. DNA of the CDR3: TGTGCCAGCAGGTTAGATCGGAACATTCAGTACTTC. It yields the protein CASRLDRNIQYF.

Only one count was recorded for this clone. J is TRBJ1-2 and V is TRBV6-5; no definite D call. Trimming stripped 9 bases from V and 1 base from J, with 18 bases between. Germline CDR1 is MNHEY and CDR2 is SVGAGI. CDR3 size: 15 residues. The CDR3 DNA sequence: TGTGCCAGTAGGCCAGGACTTGCCTATAACTATGGCTACACCTTC. It translates to CASRPGLAYNYGYTF.

The chain is built from TRBV5-1 and TRBJ2-7; D remains unclear. The CDR3 is 14 residues long. Looked up from germline, CDR1 is SGHRS and CDR2 is YFSETQ. V was clipped by 2 bases and J by 0 bases, with 9 bases between them. CDR3 coding DNA: TGCGCCAGCAGCTTAAGGCTATACTCCTACGAGCAGTACTTC. Amino acids: CASSLRLYSYEQYF.

This chain connects TRBV7-8 to TRBJ2-7; no clear D. CDR1 and CDR2 (germline): SGHVS, FQNEAQ. This CDR3 comprises 14 residues. Trimming took 5 bases from V and 1 from J, leaving 12 bases between them. The CDR3 DNA follows: TGTGCCAGCAGCCCTTTAGTTATATCCTACGAGCAGTACTTC. It encodes CASSPLVISYEQYF.

The genes are TRBV5-5 and TRBJ2-1; 9 nucleotides line up with TRBD1. The CDR3 length is 13 residues. Per the germline V gene, CDR1 is SGHKS and CDR2 is YYEKEE (reference sequence). The trim removed 4 bases at V and 9 bases at J, leaving 5 bases unmatched. CDR3 residues: CASSRQGEGEQFF. The DNA for the CDR3 is TGTGCCAGCAGCCGACAGGGGGAGGGTGAGCAGTTCTTC. Variable domain in full (rest from reference TRBV5-5 and TRBJ2-1): DAGVTQSPTHLIKTRGQQVTLRCSPISGHKSVSWYQQVLGQGPQFIFQYYEKEERGRGNFPDRFSARQFPNYSSELNVNALLLGDSALYLCASSRQGEGEQFFGPGTRLTVL.

The rearrangement uses TRBV5-1 and TRBJ2-3; 7 bases match TRBD1. Germline loops: CDR1 SGHRS, CDR2 YFSETQ. V gave up 0 bases and J gave up 3 bases; unmatched junction bases: 4. CDR3 length equals 15 residues. Here the CDR3 reads CASSLEAGGTDTQYF. Written as DNA, the CDR3 is TGCGCCAGCAGCTTGGAGGCAGGGGGAACAGATACGCAGTATTTT.

This clone was seen a few times. The J gene is TRBJ1-6, the V gene TRBV7-9, with D hard to call. V was cut by 6 bases and J by 6 bases, with 18 bases left in between. Germline lookup yields CDR1 SEHNR and CDR2 FQNEAQ (reference sequence). The CDR3 runs 16 residues. The chain's CDR3 is CASRSGATESNSPLHF. CDR3 sequence (DNA): TGTGCCAGCAGAAGTGGAGCAACCGAATCTAATTCACCCCTCCACTTT. Full variable domain (outside the CDR3, taken from reference TRBV7-9 and TRBJ1-6): DTGVSQNPRHKITKRGQNVTFRCDPISEHNRLYWYRQTLGQGPEFLTYFQNEAQLEKSRLLSDRFSAERPKGSFSTLEIQRTEQGDSAMYLCASRSGATESNSPLHFGNGTRLTVT.

The V call is TRBV14, the J call TRBJ2-7; D may be TRBD1 or TRBD2 (5 bases each). The V end was cut by 1 base, the J end by 7 bases, with 11 bases between. CDR3 length: 13 residues. Germline lookup yields CDR1 SGHDN and CDR2 FVKESK. CDR3 loop: CASSQGGSLEQYF. CDR3 sequence (DNA): TGTGCCAGCAGCCAAGGGGGGTCCCTGGAGCAGTACTTC.